Shown below are 10 T cell receptor beta chains from a single sample sequenced in a study of T cells in localized non-small cell lung cancer. Only in-frame clones appear in the TCRdb table, and some are missing; sequencing was by immunoSEQ multiplex PCR. This sample carries more than 30,000 clones, 78% of them seen once, and the ten largest clones take 36%. The sample consisted of peripheral blood, taken before any cancer treatment. The receptors derive from a male donor older than 55 with stage II squamous cell lung carcinoma.

The chain combines TRBV2 with TRBJ2-3, with D unclear. Germline CDR1 is SNHLY and CDR2 is FYNNEI. Trimming removed 5 bases at V and 1 base at J, with 13 bases between. CDR3 length: 15 residues. CDR3 protein: CASSPNRRGTDTQYF. The CDR3 nucleotides read TGTGCCAGCAGTCCAAATAGAAGGGGCACAGATACGCAGTATTTT.

In its sample, this clone was seen a few times. This chain connects TRBV2 to TRBJ2-1; either TRBD1 or TRBD2 may fit D (5 bases each). Trimming shortened V by 6 bases and J by 0 bases, and 12 bases separated the two germline ends. Germline V gene sequence: CDR1 SNHLY, CDR2 FYNNEI. The CDR3 loop spans 15 amino acids. In nucleotides, the CDR3 is TGTGCCAGCAGGTCGGGACCCGGCTCCTACAATGAGCAGTTCTTC. Its protein is CASRSGPGSYNEQFF.

The V call is TRBV10-3, the J call TRBJ1-5, with D perhaps matching TRBD1 (5 bases). V was cut by 5 bases and J by 5 bases, with 13 bases left in between. This CDR3 is 14 amino acids long. Germline CDR1 is ENHRY and CDR2 is SYGVKD. Written as DNA, the CDR3 is TGTGCCATCAGTCCCGGGGACGGAGATCAGCCCCAGCATTTT. Translation: CAISPGDGDQPQHF.

V gene TRBV5-4 combines with J gene TRBJ2-7; D could derive from TRBD1 or TRBD2 (5 bases each). Trimming pared 4 bases from V and 7 bases from J, leaving 24 bases between. CDR3 size: 16 residues. Looked up from germline, CDR1 is SGHNT and CDR2 is YYREEE (reference sequence). CDR3 sequence reads: CASSKLTGTVPWEQYF. The DNA for the CDR3 is TGTGCCAGCAGCAAACTTACGGGGACCGTCCCCTGGGAGCAGTACTTC.

This clone has just one count. The chain has TRBV6-4 and TRBJ2-2; D not resolved. The CDR3 totals 14 residues. The germline V gene has CDR1 MRHNA and CDR2 SNTAGT. V was cut by 7 bases and J by 1 base, with 10 bases left in between. DNA for the CDR3: TGTGCCAGCAAGGCGGTAGGGAACACCGGGGAGCTGTTTTTT. This sequence encodes CASKAVGNTGELFF.

V and J are TRBV18 and TRBJ2-5; possible D gene TRBD1, 6 bases. Germline CDR1 KGHSH, CDR2 LQKENI. Trimming removed 4 bases from V and 3 bases from J, with 9 bases in between. This CDR3 has 13 residues. As DNA, the CDR3 is TGTGCCAGCTCACTCGGACAGAAAGAGACCCAGTACTTC. Its translation: CASSLGQKETQYF. Full variable domain (missing parts from reference TRBV18 and TRBJ2-5): NAGVMQNPRHLVRRRGQEARLRCSPMKGHSHVYWYRQLPEEGLKFMVYLQKENIIDESGMPKERFSAEFPKEGPSILRIQQVVRGDSAAYFCASSLGQKETQYFGPGTRLLVL.

The rearrangement uses TRBV6-6 and TRBJ2-5, with a weak D call TRBD1 (6 bases). Germline V CDR1 and CDR2: MNHNY, SVGAGI (reference sequence). There are 13 residues in the CDR3. Trimming shortened V by 8 bases and J by 1 base, and 11 bases separated the two germline ends. CDR3 loop: CASGGQIQETQYF. The DNA of the CDR3 is TGTGCCAGCGGTGGACAGATCCAAGAGACCCAGTACTTC.

This chain uses TRBV2 with TRBJ2-6, with D hard to call. The CDR3 spans 13 residues. The germline CDR1 and CDR2 sequences are SNHLY and FYNNEI. Trimming stripped 9 bases from V and 3 bases from J, with 9 bases between. The CDR3 here is CASGGSGANVLTF. In DNA form, the CDR3 reads TGTGCCAGTGGTGGAAGTGGGGCCAACGTCCTGACTTTC. Drawing the rest from reference TRBV2 and TRBJ2-6, the complete variable domain is EPEVTQTPSHQVTQMGQEVILRCVPISNHLYFYWYRQILGQKVEFLVSFYNNEISEKSEIFDDQFSVERPDGSNFTLKIRSTKLEDSAMYFCASGGSGANVLTFGAGSRLTVL.

J is TRBJ2-2 and V is TRBV7-9; D remains ambiguous. V was trimmed by 5 bases and J by 5 bases, leaving 6 bases between them. The CDR3 has 12 residues. Germline values: CDR1 SEHNR, CDR2 FQNEAQ (reference sequence). The CDR3 sequence is CASSQLTGELFF. CDR3 in DNA: TGTGCCAGCAGCCAACTTACCGGGGAGCTGTTTTTT.

The chain has TRBV27 and TRBJ2-2; either TRBD1 or TRBD2 may fit D (6 bases each). CDR1 and CDR2 from the germline V gene are MNHEY and SMNVEV (reference sequence). The ends were cut back, 5 bases at V and 6 bases at J, with 10 bases in the middle. CDR3 size: 13 residues. CDR3: CASSVGGPGELFF. CDR3 sequence (DNA): TGTGCCAGCAGTGTGGGGGGCCCCGGGGAGCTGTTTTTT.